This passage covers 19 T cell receptor beta chains from one sample sequenced in a study of Ad26.COV2.S vaccination and SARS-CoV-2 variants. Data came from immunoSEQ multiplex PCR; TCRdb stores just in-frame clones and leaves some out. The sample lists roughly 100,000 clones; over 70% were seen once. The sequenced sample was peripheral blood, obtained after recovery from COVID-19. The receptors derive from a human donor who had recovered from COVID-19.

The sample holds a few counts of this clone. The gene calls are TRBV4-1 and TRBJ1-6; weak D call: TRBD1 (5 bases). The CDR3 extends over 13 amino acids. Germline V gene data show CDR1 as MGHRA and CDR2 as YSYEKL. The V gene lost 9 bases and the J gene lost 9 bases, with 15 bases spanning the gap. Written as DNA, the CDR3 is TGCGCCAGTGGGCCCAGGGAAAGTTCACCCCTCCACTTT. This encodes CASGPRESSPLHF.

This clone was counted only a few times. The rearrangement links TRBV6-6 to TRBJ2-7, with TRBD2 identical over 8 bases. Trimming took 6 bases from V and 0 from J; bases not matched to a gene: 1. The germline CDR1 and CDR2 sequences are MNHNY and SVGAGI (reference sequence). The CDR3 consists of 13 residues. In DNA, the CDR3 is TGTGCCAGCAGCGGACTAGCCTCCTACGAGCAGTACTTC. Its translation: CASSGLASYEQYF.

This clone occurred a few times. The J gene is TRBJ2-7, the V gene TRBV30; 7 bases agree with TRBD1. Germline assignment: CDR1 GTSNPN and CDR2 SVGIG (reference sequence). The CDR3 spans 13 residues. J lost 4 bases, V lost 2 bases, and 5 bases had no gene match. CDR3 sequence: CAWSRQQGYEQYF. The CDR3 DNA reads as TGTGCCTGGAGTCGGCAACAGGGGTACGAGCAGTACTTC.

This chain uses TRBV11-2 with TRBJ1-2; 7 nucleotides align to TRBD1. Germline V lookup: CDR1 SGHAT, CDR2 FQNNGV. This CDR3 has 15 residues. V dropped 5 bases and J dropped 3; count of bases not matched to a gene: 9. CDR3: CASSTAGGGYYGYTF. CDR3 coding DNA: TGTGCCAGCAGCACCGCAGGGGGGGGGTACTATGGCTACACCTTC.

The chain employs TRBV9 and TRBJ2-2; 7 bases line up with TRBD1. V lost 4 bases to trimming and J lost 1 base; unmatched junction nucleotides: 7. The CDR3 consists of 16 residues. Per germline, CDR1 SGDLS and CDR2 YYNGEE. The CDR3 coding sequence is TGTGCCAGCAGCCGCAGGAGGACAGGGAACACCGGGGAGCTGTTTTTT. Translated: CASSRRRTGNTGELFF.

J is TRBJ1-5 and V is TRBV19, with D possibly being TRBD1 (5 bases). V lost 4 bases and J 4 bases, leaving 14 bases between the germline ends. Germline V gene data show CDR1 as LNHDA and CDR2 as SQIVND (reference sequence). The CDR3 covers 15 residues. Written as DNA, the CDR3 is TGTGCCAGTAGTACCCCGGGGGAGGGGAATCAGCCCCAGCATTTT. Translation: CASSTPGEGNQPQHF.

The V gene is TRBV5-4, the J gene TRBJ2-2; 9 positions agree with TRBD1. Germline V gene data show CDR1 as SGHNT and CDR2 as YYREEE (reference sequence). Unmatched junction bases numbered 2, after V lost 3 bases and J lost 2 bases. CDR3 length: 15 amino acids. CDR3 in amino acids: CASSWGQGNTGELFF. CDR3 nucleotide sequence: TGTGCCAGCAGCTGGGGACAGGGAAACACCGGGGAGCTGTTTTTT.

The chain employs TRBV2 and TRBJ2-1, with 7 bases matching TRBD2. The CDR3 is made up of 13 amino acids. V gave up 7 bases and J gave up 4 bases; unmatched junction bases: 4. Germline CDR1 SNHLY, CDR2 FYNNEI. The CDR3 spells CASKEAGYNEQFF. The CDR3 DNA is TGTGCCAGCAAAGAAGCGGGGTACAATGAGCAGTTCTTC.

This chain joins TRBV5-6 and TRBJ1-2; D gene uncertain. Trimming shortened V by 0 bases and J by 5 bases, and 5 bases separated the two germline ends. Germline-derived CDR1 and CDR2 are SGHDT and YYEEEE. There are 12 residues in the CDR3. The CDR3 region has the DNA TGTGCCAGCAGCTTGGTGGGATATGGCTACACCTTC. The encoded protein is CASSLVGYGYTF.

This clone was observed a handful of times. This chain uses TRBV2 with TRBJ1-4; no clear D. This CDR3 region has 15 residues. The V gene's germline CDR1 is SNHLY and CDR2 FYNNEI. Trimming removed 3 bases at V and 7 bases at J, with 15 bases between. This CDR3 is CASSDRGDVGEKLFF. The CDR3 DNA sequence: TGTGCCAGCAGTGATCGTGGTGATGTCGGTGAAAAACTGTTTTTT.

This chain joins TRBV6-5 and TRBJ2-7, with D uncertain. Germline CDR1 is MNHEY and CDR2 is SVGAGI. V was trimmed by 0 bases and J by 3 bases, leaving 9 bases between them. The CDR3 has 14 residues. Written as DNA, the CDR3 is TGTGCCAGCAGTTACTCAGGACCCTTCTACGAGCAGTACTTC. This translates into CASSYSGPFYEQYF.

The rearrangement uses TRBV12-3 or TRBV12-4 and TRBJ2-2; TRBD1 might be the D (6 bases). Trimming took off 3 bases at V and 7 bases at J, with 9 bases between the two ends. The CDR3 extends over 13 amino acids. DNA of the CDR3: TGTGCCAGCAGTTTTCAAGGGGGCGGGGAGCTGTTTTTT. Its translation: CASSFQGGGELFF.

This clone was counted a single time. The chain employs TRBV3-1 (or the pseudogene TRBV3-2) and TRBJ2-7; D perhaps matches TRBD2 (5 bases). CDR1 is LGHDT and CDR2 is YNNKEL in the germline V gene (reference sequence). The germline V and J ends were trimmed by 0 bases and 6 bases, with 6 bases remaining between them. There are 12 residues in the CDR3. CDR3 bases: TGTGCCAGCAGCCAAGAAGGGAGCGAGCAGTACTTC. Its protein is CASSQEGSEQYF.

Notes on this clone: Other nucleotide sequences from this sample produce the same CDR3. J is TRBJ1-1 and V is TRBV11-3; D call uncertain. Germline-derived CDR1 and CDR2 are SGHNT and YENEEA. V gave up 4 bases and J gave up 1 base, with 4 bases separating them. The CDR3 has 12 amino acids. The CDR3 loop reads CASSYRNTEAFF. The CDR3 region has the DNA TGTGCCAGCAGCTACAGGAACACTGAAGCTTTCTTT. The variable domain in full, with the rest retrieved from reference TRBV11-3 and TRBJ1-1, is EAGVVQSPRYKIIEKKQPVAFWCNPISGHNTLYWYLQNLGQGPELLIRYENEEAVDDSQLPKDRFSAERLKGVDSTLKIQPAELGDSAVYLCASSYRNTEAFFGQGTRLTVV.

J is TRBJ1-1 and V is TRBV27, with D tentatively TRBD1 (6 bases). The CDR3 runs 12 residues. V was pared by 5 bases and J by 5 bases, with 9 bases between. Germline V gives CDR1 MNHEY, CDR2 SMNVEV (reference sequence). CDR3 coding DNA: TGTGCCAGCAGTGACAGGTTTACTGAAGCTTTCTTT. This codes for CASSDRFTEAFF.

The chain is built from TRBV20-1 and TRBJ2-1; no clear D. Trimming shortened V by 5 bases and J by 8 bases, and 10 bases separated the two germline ends. CDR3 length: 11 residues. From germline, CDR1 is DFQATT and CDR2 SNEGSKA (reference sequence). The CDR3 region has the DNA TGCAGTGCTGAGGCCCGGTATGAGCAGTTCTTC. Amino acid sequence: CSAEARYEQFF.

The gene calls are TRBV28 and TRBJ1-2, with 12 bases that match TRBD1. Trimming cost V 6 bases and J 2 bases; bases outside gene matches: 7. The V gene's germline CDR1 is MDHEN and CDR2 SYDVKM. This CDR3 region has 16 residues. CDR3 coding DNA: TGTGCCAGCAGGCCGGGACAGGGGGCGCGGAACTATGGCTACACCTTC. The encoded protein is CASRPGQGARNYGYTF.

V usage is TRBV4-1 and J usage is TRBJ2-7; 7 bases line up with TRBD1. Germline CDR1 MGHRA, CDR2 YSYEKL. The V and J ends lost 6 bases and 0 bases, in that order; junction bases with no gene match: 11. The CDR3 spans 16 residues. In DNA, the CDR3 is TGCGCCAGCAGGAGCCTTTTCCGACAGGGCTCCTACGAGCAGTACTTC. Encoded protein: CASRSLFRQGSYEQYF.

The CDR3 protein is CASARVGNTIYF. The DNA of the CDR3 is TGTGCCAGCGCGAGGGTTGGAAACACCATATATTTT. This chain connects TRBV28 to TRBJ1-3; the D is unclear. Germline V CDR1 and CDR2: MDHEN, SYDVKM. This CDR3 is 12 amino acids long. Trimming pared 8 bases from V and 3 bases from J, leaving 8 bases between.